The rows below give T cell receptor beta chains drawn from one sample of a study of T cells in Graves' hyperthyroidism and ophthalmopathy. TCRdb re-called the multiplex PCR reads with MiXCR, one entry per CDR3 protein. Of around 350,000 distinct CDR3 sequences detected, about a sixth appear once; the ten largest clones hold 34%. Specimen: blood. The receptor set was obtained from a woman aged 25 to 45 with Graves' hyperthyroidism that later progressed to Graves' ophthalmopathy. The CDR3 runs from the conserved cysteine through the conserved F or W. D genes are given only for firm matches. The size of a clone is reported for some rows only, either as once, few or many, or as a class for expanded clones.

v_call	d_call	j_call	clone_size	cdr3_aa	cdr3_nt
TRBV27	.	TRBJ2-3	few	CASSWGGGGHTDTQYF	TGTGCCAGCAGTTGGGGGGGGGGGGGCCACACAGATACGCAGTATTTT
TRBV4-1	.	TRBJ1-1	.	CASSFTAGEAFF	TGCGCCAGCAGCTTTACAGCCGGAGAAGCTTTCTTT
TRBV19	TRBD1	TRBJ2-7	many	CASSPGQGVPYEQYF	TGTGCCAGTAGTCCGGGACAGGGAGTTCCCTACGAGCAGTACTTC
TRBV6-1	.	TRBJ1-3	few	CASSRRGVEGNTIYF	TGTGCCAGCAGTAGAAGAGGGGTGGAAGGAAACACCATATATTTT
TRBV7-8	TRBD1	TRBJ2-7	many	CASFRDRFSSRSYEQYF	TGTGCCAGCTTCCGGGACAGGTTTTCCTCCCGCTCCTACGAGCAGTACTTC
TRBV12-3/TRBV12-4	TRBD1	TRBJ2-7	many	CASSPRDRSYEQYF	TGTGCCAGCAGTCCCAGGGACAGGTCTTACGAGCAGTACTTC
TRBV19	.	TRBJ2-1	many	CASSMGYNEQFF	TGTGCCAGTAGTATGGGTTACAATGAGCAGTTCTTC
TRBV2	TRBD1	TRBJ1-2	many	CASSIGTGGNYGYTF	TGTGCCAGCAGTATCGGGACAGGGGGCAACTATGGCTACACCTTC
TRBV2	.	TRBJ2-1	many	CASSRGGGQFF	TGTGCCAGCAGCAGGGGAGGAGGGCAGTTCTTC
TRBV27	TRBD1	TRBJ1-5	.	CASSSGQGIPLGNQPQHF	TGTGCCAGCAGTTCGGGACAGGGGATCCCTTTGGGCAATCAGCCCCAGCATTTT
TRBV20-1	TRBD1	TRBJ1-2	few	CSARPRYRGANGYTF	TGCAGTGCTAGACCCCGCTACAGGGGGGCGAATGGCTACACCTTC
TRBV19	TRBD1	TRBJ1-2	few	CATNWAGGSHRGYTF	TGTGCCACCAACTGGGCAGGGGGCAGCCACCGGGGCTACACCTTC
TRBV6-2/TRBV6-3	.	TRBJ2-2	many	CASTLLRGTGELFF	TGTGCCAGCACCCTCCTTCGGGGCACCGGGGAGCTGTTTTTT
TRBV9	TRBD1	TRBJ1-2	many	CASLPRDRGVYGYTF	TGTGCCAGCCTCCCCCGGGACAGGGGTGTGTATGGCTACACCTTC
TRBV6-1	.	TRBJ2-1	many	CASSERGVGRGYNEQFF	TGTGCCAGCAGTGAACGGGGGGTTGGCAGGGGCTACAATGAGCAGTTCTTC
TRBV4-1	TRBD2	TRBJ2-3	.	CASSQDPVGGGRTDTQYF	TGCGCCAGCAGCCAAGATCCCGTGGGCGGGGGTAGAACAGATACGCAGTATTTT
TRBV9	.	TRBJ2-7	many	CASSRGQVSYEQYF	TGTGCCAGCAGTCGAGGGCAGGTCTCCTACGAGCAGTACTTC
TRBV10-3	.	TRBJ1-1	.	CAISDPNLGRMNTEAFF	TGTGCCATCAGTGACCCAAACCTGGGACGGATGAACACTGAAGCTTTCTTT
TRBV29-1	.	TRBJ1-2	many	CSVEDPGQLGGYGYTF	TGCAGCGTTGAAGATCCAGGCCAACTAGGCGGCTATGGCTACACCTTC
TRBV6-1	.	TRBJ1-1	many	CASSPLTGKQAFF	TGTGCCAGCAGTCCCCTCACAGGGAAACAAGCTTTCTTT
TRBV6-1	.	TRBJ2-2	few	CASGPTHSTGELFF	TGTGCCAGTGGCCCGACTCATTCCACCGGGGAGCTGTTTTTT
TRBV18	.	TRBJ1-1	many	CASSPRTSSMNTEAFF	TGTGCCAGCTCACCAAGGACGTCGTCTATGAACACTGAAGCTTTCTTT
TRBV2	.	TRBJ2-7	many	CASSEAPTLFTYEQYF	TGTGCCAGCAGTGAGGCTCCGACGCTGTTTACCTACGAGCAGTACTTC
TRBV11-1	TRBD1	TRBJ2-7	.	CASSSATGGRYEQYF	TGTGCCAGCAGCTCCGCGACAGGGGGACGCTACGAGCAGTACTTC
TRBV27	TRBD2	TRBJ2-3	many	CASSSGLAGSSTDTQYF	TGTGCCAGCAGTTCGGGACTAGCGGGGTCTAGCACAGATACGCAGTATTTT
TRBV3-1	.	TRBJ2-1	many	CASSQGGLFNEQFF	TGTGCCAGCAGCCAAGGGGGACTTTTCAATGAGCAGTTCTTC
TRBV19	.	TRBJ1-1	many	CASGALRTTEAFF	TGTGCCAGTGGTGCGTTGAGGACCACTGAAGCTTTCTTT